This T cell receptor (beta chain) is from a study of cytomegalovirus exposure and HLA in healthy donors. Germline CDR1 reads MGHDK; CDR2 reads SYGVNS. V dropped 4 bases and J dropped 7 bases, with 12 bases sitting between them. The CDR3 contains 13 residues. Profiled with immunoSEQ multiplex PCR; TCRdb holds only in-frame clones, not every one. The table shows roughly 150,000 clones, with roughly nine tenths occurring only once. As for this clone: The antigen remains undetermined.

Study findings and constraints: Rarity held for most TCR sequences, but there were some public TCRs that occurred in many donors.

This sequence originates from a woman aged 30 to 39 in good health and CMV-seronegative. Sequenced material: PBMCs. This sequence joins TRBV25-1 and TRBJ2-3; D call uncertain. The CDR3 region has the DNA TGTGCCAGCAGTGGTCGAACGGTGAATACGCAGTATTTT. This translates into CASSGRTVNTQYF.